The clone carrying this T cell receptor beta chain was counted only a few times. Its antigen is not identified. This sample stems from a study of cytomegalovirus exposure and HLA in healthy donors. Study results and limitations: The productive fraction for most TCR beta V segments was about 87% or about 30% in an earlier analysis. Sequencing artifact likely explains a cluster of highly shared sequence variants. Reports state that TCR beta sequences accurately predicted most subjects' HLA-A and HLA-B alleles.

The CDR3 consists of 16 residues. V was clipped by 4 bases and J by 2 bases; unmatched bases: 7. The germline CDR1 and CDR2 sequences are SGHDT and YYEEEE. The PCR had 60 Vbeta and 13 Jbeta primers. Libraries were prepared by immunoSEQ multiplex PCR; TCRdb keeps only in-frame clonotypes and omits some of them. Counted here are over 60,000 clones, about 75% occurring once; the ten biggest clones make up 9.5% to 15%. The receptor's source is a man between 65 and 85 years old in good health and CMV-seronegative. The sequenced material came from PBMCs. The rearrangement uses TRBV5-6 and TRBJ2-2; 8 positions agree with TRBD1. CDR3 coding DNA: TGTGCCAGCAGCGACGCCGGGACAGGTAACACCGGGGAGCTGTTTTTT. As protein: CASSDAGTGNTGELFF.